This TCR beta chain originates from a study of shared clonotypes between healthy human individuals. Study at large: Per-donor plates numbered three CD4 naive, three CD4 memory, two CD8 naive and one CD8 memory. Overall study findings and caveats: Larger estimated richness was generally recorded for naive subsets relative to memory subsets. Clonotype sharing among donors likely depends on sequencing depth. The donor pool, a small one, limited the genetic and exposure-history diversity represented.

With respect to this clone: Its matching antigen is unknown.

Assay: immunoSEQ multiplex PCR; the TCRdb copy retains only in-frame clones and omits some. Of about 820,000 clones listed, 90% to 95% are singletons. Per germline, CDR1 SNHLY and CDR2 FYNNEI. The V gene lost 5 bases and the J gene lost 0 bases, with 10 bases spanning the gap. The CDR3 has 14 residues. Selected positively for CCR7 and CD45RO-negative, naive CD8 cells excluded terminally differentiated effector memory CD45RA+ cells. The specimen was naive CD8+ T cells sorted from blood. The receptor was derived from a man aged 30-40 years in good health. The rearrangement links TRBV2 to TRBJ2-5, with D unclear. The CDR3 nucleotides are TGTGCCAGCAGTCAGCGTAATAACCAAGAGACCCAGTACTTC. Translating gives CASSQRNNQETQYF.